This T cell receptor (beta chain) was found in a study of blood T cell repertoires in COVID-19. As for the study in general: The samples span acute and convalescent COVID-19 from the United States, Italy and Spain. The analysed material was cDNA or gDNA that came from T cells, B-cell-depleted T cells, or PBMCs.

The ends lost 3 bases at V and 2 bases at J; junction bases unmatched: 4. Germline CDR1 and CDR2: SGHNT and YENEEA. CDR3 length: 15 amino acids. In the authors' workflow: Estimated nucleated cell counts came from reference gene primer amplification. Libraries were prepared by immunoSEQ multiplex PCR; TCRdb keeps only in-frame clonotypes and omits some of them. V and J calls and clone size follow that table, whereas D and trimming were derived from the DNA. The table has fewer than 300,000 clones, under 90% seen once. The gene calls are TRBV11-3 and TRBJ2-5; 9 bases match TRBD2. The sequence was collected from a woman in her late teens or twenties with acute or convalescent COVID-19. The source material was peripheral blood. CDR3 loop: CASSFGLAPQETQYF. CDR3 sequence (DNA): TGTGCCAGCAGCTTCGGACTAGCGCCTCAAGAGACCCAGTACTTC.